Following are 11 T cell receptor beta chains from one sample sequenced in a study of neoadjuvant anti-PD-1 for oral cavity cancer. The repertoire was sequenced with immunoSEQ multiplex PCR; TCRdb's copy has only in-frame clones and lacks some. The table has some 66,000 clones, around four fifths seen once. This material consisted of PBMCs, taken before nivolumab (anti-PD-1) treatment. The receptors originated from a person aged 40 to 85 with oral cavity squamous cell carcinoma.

CDR3 region: CASSQGTGRGPTPTNQPQHF. In DNA form, the CDR3 reads TGCGCCAGCAGCCAAGGGACCGGACGGGGACCAACCCCCACAAATCAGCCCCAGCATTTT. The rearrangement links TRBV4-1 to TRBJ1-5; TRBD1 is a possible D gene (5 bases). The germline gives CDR1 MGHRA, CDR2 YSYEKL. The length of the CDR3 is 20 residues. V dropped 1 base and J dropped 4 bases, with 26 bases sitting between them.

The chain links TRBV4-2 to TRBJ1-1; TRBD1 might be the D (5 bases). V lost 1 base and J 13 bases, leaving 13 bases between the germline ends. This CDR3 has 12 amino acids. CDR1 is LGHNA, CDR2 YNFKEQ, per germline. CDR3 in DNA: TGTGCCAGCAGCCAAGGCGGGGGGTTGATTTTCTTT. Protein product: CASSQGGGLIFF.

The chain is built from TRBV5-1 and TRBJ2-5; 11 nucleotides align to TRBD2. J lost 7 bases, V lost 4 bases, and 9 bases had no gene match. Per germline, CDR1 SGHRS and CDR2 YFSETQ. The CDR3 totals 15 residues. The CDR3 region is CASSPATSGAGTQYF. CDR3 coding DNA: TGCGCCAGCAGCCCGGCGACTAGCGGGGCGGGGACCCAGTACTTC.

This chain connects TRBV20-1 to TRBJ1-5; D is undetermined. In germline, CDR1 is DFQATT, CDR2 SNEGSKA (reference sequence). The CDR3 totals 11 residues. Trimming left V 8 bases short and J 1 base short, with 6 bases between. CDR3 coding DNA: TGCAGTACCGGGAGCAATCAGCCCCAGCATTTT. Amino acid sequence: CSTGSNQPQHF.

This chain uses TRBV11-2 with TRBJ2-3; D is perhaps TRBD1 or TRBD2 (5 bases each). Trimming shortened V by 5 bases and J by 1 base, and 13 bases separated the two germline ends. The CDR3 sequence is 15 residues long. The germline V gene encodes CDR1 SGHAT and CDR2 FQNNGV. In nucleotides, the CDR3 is TGTGCCAGCAGCAACCGGGACCCCCGCACAGATACGCAGTATTTT. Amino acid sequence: CASSNRDPRTDTQYF.

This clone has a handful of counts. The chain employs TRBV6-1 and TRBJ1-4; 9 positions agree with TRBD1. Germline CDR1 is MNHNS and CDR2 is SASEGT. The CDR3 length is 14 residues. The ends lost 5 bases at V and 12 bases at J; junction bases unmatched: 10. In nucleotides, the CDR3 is TGTGCCAGCAGTAGGACAGGGGAGACGTCGCAACTGTTTTTT. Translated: CASSRTGETSQLFF.

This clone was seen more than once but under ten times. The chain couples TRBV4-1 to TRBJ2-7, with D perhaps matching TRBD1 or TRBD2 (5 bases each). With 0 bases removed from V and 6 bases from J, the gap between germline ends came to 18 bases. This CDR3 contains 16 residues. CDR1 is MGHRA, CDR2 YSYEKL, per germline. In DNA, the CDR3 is TGCGCCAGCAGCCAAGATACGGCGCTTGGGGGACGCGAGCAGTACTTC. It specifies CASSQDTALGGREQYF.

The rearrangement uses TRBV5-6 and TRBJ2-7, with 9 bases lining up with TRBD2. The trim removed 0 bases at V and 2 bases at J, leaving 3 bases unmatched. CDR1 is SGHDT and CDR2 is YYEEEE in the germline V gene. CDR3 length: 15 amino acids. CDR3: CASSLGLAGTYEQYF. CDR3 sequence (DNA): TGTGCCAGCAGCTTGGGGCTAGCGGGAACCTACGAGCAGTACTTC.

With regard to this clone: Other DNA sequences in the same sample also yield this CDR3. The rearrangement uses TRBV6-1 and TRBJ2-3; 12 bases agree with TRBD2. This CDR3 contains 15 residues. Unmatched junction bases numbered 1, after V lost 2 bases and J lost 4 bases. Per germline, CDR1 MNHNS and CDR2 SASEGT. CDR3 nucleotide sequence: TGTGCCAGCAGTGAACTAGCGGGAGGGCCAGATACGCAGTATTTT. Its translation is CASSELAGGPDTQYF.

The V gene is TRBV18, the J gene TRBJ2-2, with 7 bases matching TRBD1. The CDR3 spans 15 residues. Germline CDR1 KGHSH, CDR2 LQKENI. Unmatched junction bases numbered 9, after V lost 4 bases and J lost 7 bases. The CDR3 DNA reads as TGTGCCAGCTCACTACACAGGGGAGACGGCGGGGAGCTGTTTTTT. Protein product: CASSLHRGDGGELFF.

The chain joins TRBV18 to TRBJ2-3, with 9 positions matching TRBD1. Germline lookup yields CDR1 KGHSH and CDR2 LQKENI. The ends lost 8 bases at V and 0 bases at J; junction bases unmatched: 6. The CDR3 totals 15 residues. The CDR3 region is CASQNTGGSTDTQYF. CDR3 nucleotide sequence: TGTGCCAGCCAGAATACAGGGGGCAGCACAGATACGCAGTATTTT.